The 31 T cell receptor beta chains given below trace back to one sample, sequenced in a study of cytomegalovirus exposure and HLA in healthy donors. The PCR ran on 60 Vbeta and 13 Jbeta primers. TCRdb's table, derived via immunoSEQ multiplex PCR, lists solely in-frame clones and lacks some. The sample has 150,000 to 200,000 clones, approximately 76% seen once. The sample was PBMCs. Receptor source: a female donor in good health and CMV-seronegative.

This clone came up once. This sequence joins TRBV5-1 and TRBJ2-2, with D maybe TRBD1 (5 bases). The CDR3 is 13 amino acids. V lost 4 bases, J lost 6 bases, and 10 bases lay in between. Germline V CDR1 and CDR2: SGHRS, YFSETQ. The CDR3 sequence: CASSLQGAGELFF. Here the CDR3 DNA reads TGCGCCAGCAGCCTCCAGGGCGCCGGGGAGCTGTTTTTT.

The chain recombines TRBV5-1 with TRBJ1-3; perhaps TRBD1 as D (6 bases). The length of the CDR3 is 15 residues. V was shortened by 3 bases and J by 4 bases, with 14 bases between the two germline ends. Germline V gives CDR1 SGHRS, CDR2 YFSETQ. CDR3 sequence reads: CASSSLGTNGNTIYF. CDR3 sequence (DNA): TGCGCCAGCAGCTCCCTCGGGACAAACGGAAACACCATATATTTT.

The chain joins TRBV27 to TRBJ1-2; 8 bases match TRBD1. Trimming removed 6 bases from V and 4 bases from J; junction bases left unmatched: 7. Germline V gene sequence: CDR1 MNHEY, CDR2 SMNVEV (reference sequence). CDR3 size: 14 residues. For the CDR3, the DNA is TGTGCCAGCAGCGATTCAGGGGGCTTCTATGGCTACACCTTC. This gives the protein CASSDSGGFYGYTF.

This clone was seen once. This chain connects TRBV10-3 to TRBJ1-5, with a weak D call TRBD1 (5 bases). The V end was cut by 2 bases, the J end by 2 bases, with 13 bases between. There are 16 residues in the CDR3. Germline CDR1 ENHRY, CDR2 SYGVKD. As DNA, the CDR3 is TGTGCCATCAGTGAGCCGTCAGGGTTTGGCAATCAGCCCCAGCATTTT. It is translated as CAISEPSGFGNQPQHF.

This clone turned up a few times. CDR3 DNA sequence: TGTGCCAGCAGCGTAGGGGGAGGGGCGGGGGAGCAGTACTTC. Protein sequence: CASSVGGGAGEQYF. The chain uses TRBV9 and TRBJ2-7; 7 nucleotides agree with TRBD2. The CDR3 has 14 residues. The ends lost 0 bases at V and 7 bases at J; junction bases unmatched: 7. CDR1 SGDLS and CDR2 YYNGEE come from the germline V gene. Full variable domain (rest looked up from reference TRBV9 and TRBJ2-7): DSGVTQTPKHLITATGQRVTLRCSPRSGDLSVYWYQQSLDQGLQFLIQYYNGEERAKGNILERFSAQQFPDLHSELNLSSLELGDSALYFCASSVGGGAGEQYFGPGTRLTVT.

The chain employs TRBV30 and TRBJ2-7; no reliable D call. CDR1 and CDR2 from the germline V gene are GTSNPN and SVGIG (reference sequence). The CDR3 length is 12 residues. Written as DNA, the CDR3 is TGTGCTTGCGGCACGAACTCCTACGAGCAGTACTTC. Translated: CACGTNSYEQYF.

The J gene is TRBJ2-5, the V gene TRBV5-4, with TRBD2 matching over 8 bases. From germline, CDR1 is SGHNT and CDR2 YYREEE (reference sequence). The CDR3 covers 16 residues. V was pared by 4 bases and J by 1 base, with 9 bases of the junction left unmatched. Written as DNA, the CDR3 is TGTGCCAGCAGCCCAAACCTAGCGGGCCTCCAAGAGACCCAGTACTTC. Translating it yields CASSPNLAGLQETQYF.

This chain links TRBV30 with TRBJ2-1; TRBD1 aligns across 9 bases. V lost 5 bases, J lost 0 bases, and 2 bases stayed unmatched. Germline values: CDR1 GTSNPN, CDR2 SVGIG (reference sequence). The CDR3 length is 14 residues. The CDR3 spells CAWDRGSSYNEQFF. CDR3 in DNA: TGTGCCTGGGACAGGGGGAGCTCCTACAATGAGCAGTTCTTC.

This clone was detected a few times. The CDR3 region has the DNA TGTGCCAGCAGTTACTCACAGGGGGCTGAAGCTTTCTTT. Amino acids: CASSYSQGAEAFF. The chain joins TRBV6-5 to TRBJ1-1; TRBD1 matches 8 bases. Germline assignment: CDR1 MNHEY and CDR2 SVGAGI. J gave up 6 bases and V 0 bases, and 0 bases lay outside the gene matches. The CDR3 extends over 13 amino acids.

This clone was seen more than once but under ten times. The chain links TRBV7-3 to TRBJ1-1; a weak D match, TRBD1 (6 bases). Germline assignment: CDR1 SGHTA and CDR2 FQGTGA. The CDR3 consists of 14 residues. V lost 6 bases and J 6 bases, leaving 17 bases between the germline ends. In nucleotides, the CDR3 is TGTGCCAGCAGTTCCCAACCAGGGGTCCCTGAAGCTTTCTTT. Translated, it gives CASSSQPGVPEAFF.

This clone was observed a single time. The chain has TRBV7-9 and TRBJ2-1, with TRBD1 identical over 8 bases. Trimming took 7 bases from V and 9 from J; bases not matched to a gene: 11. The CDR3 runs 14 residues. The germline CDR1 and CDR2 sequences are SEHNR and FQNEAQ (reference sequence). The CDR3 DNA is TGTGCCAGCACCCGGGACAGGATCGAGGGTGAGCAGTTCTTC. It specifies CASTRDRIEGEQFF.

This sequence joins TRBV7-2 and TRBJ1-2, with TRBD1 identical over 9 bases. The germline CDR1 and CDR2 sequences are SGHTA and FQGNSA. Trimming cost V 1 base and J 4 bases; bases outside gene matches: 4. The CDR3 runs to 15 residues. The CDR3 nucleotides are TGTGCCAGCAGCTTAGTTGGACAGGGGTCCTATGGCTACACCTTC. The encoded protein is CASSLVGQGSYGYTF.

The CDR3 loop reads CASSGDLMNTEAFF. The CDR3 DNA sequence: TGTGCCAGCTCAGGGGACCTCATGAACACTGAAGCTTTCTTT. The chain recombines TRBV9 with TRBJ1-1; perhaps TRBD1 as D (6 bases). Germline CDR1 reads SGDLS; CDR2 reads YYNGEE. This CDR3 has 14 amino acids. The germline V and J ends were trimmed by 7 bases and 0 bases, with 13 bases remaining between them.

The CDR3 region has the DNA TGTGCCAGCAGCTTGAACAGGGGGCGGGAGACCCAGTACTTC. This gives the protein CASSLNRGRETQYF. The V gene is TRBV7-2, the J gene TRBJ2-5; 9 nucleotides match TRBD1. CDR1 SGHTA and CDR2 FQGNSA come from the germline V gene. This CDR3 spans 14 amino acids. The ends lost 3 bases at V and 5 bases at J; junction bases unmatched: 4.

This chain connects TRBV7-2 to TRBJ2-2; no clear D. Germline V gene lookup returns CDR1 SGHTA and CDR2 FQGNSA. This CDR3 has 16 residues. Trimming removed 4 bases from V and 1 base from J, with 13 bases in between. In DNA form, the CDR3 reads TGTGCCAGCAGCTCCCCTCGAGGAGAGAACACCGGGGAGCTGTTTTTT. Amino acids: CASSSPRGENTGELFF.

Notes on this clone: At one end the junction does not follow the germline gene, possibly because of a read error. The chain joins TRBV4-2 to TRBJ1-2; D might be TRBD1 (6 bases). The CDR3 consists of 16 residues. Germline V gene sequence: CDR1 LGHNA, CDR2 YNFKEQ. The CDR3: CASSEERGGRSYGYTF. Here the CDR3 DNA reads TGTGCCAGCAGCGAAGAAAGGGGGGGCCGTAGCTATGGCTACACCTTC.

This clone was counted only a few times. The CDR3 region has the DNA TGTGCCACTCTAGCGGGGGGTAGCTCCTACGAGCAGTACTTC. Its translation: CATLAGGSSYEQYF. The chain links TRBV6-5 to TRBJ2-7; the match to TRBD2 covers 11 bases. From germline, CDR1 is MNHEY and CDR2 SVGAGI. The junction had 5 bases not matched to a gene; V was cut back by 10 bases and J by 0 bases. The CDR3 consists of 14 residues.

Comment on this clone: Other DNA sequences within the sample encode an identical CDR3. The chain uses TRBV5-1 and TRBJ2-5, with TRBD1 matching over 9 bases. This CDR3 has 14 residues. V trimming: 2 bases; J trimming: 5 bases; junction bases outside the gene matches: 4. In germline, CDR1 is SGHRS, CDR2 YFSETQ. CDR3 bases: TGCGCCAGCAGCTTACAGGGGGCGGGTGAGACCCAGTACTTC. This gives the protein CASSLQGAGETQYF.

The CDR3 reads CASSLQGNTEAFF. The DNA for the CDR3 is TGTGCCAGCAGCCTACAGGGTAACACTGAAGCTTTCTTT. The V gene is TRBV14, the J gene TRBJ1-1; possibly TRBD1 for D (6 bases). Germline V gives CDR1 SGHDN, CDR2 FVKESK. The CDR3 sequence is 13 residues long. The germline V and J ends were trimmed by 4 bases and 2 bases, with 8 bases remaining between them.

This rearrangement joins TRBV10-1 to TRBJ2-3; D is possibly TRBD2 (6 bases). V dropped 6 bases and J dropped 1 base, with 29 bases sitting between them. This CDR3 spans 20 amino acids. Germline assignment: CDR1 WNHNN and CDR2 SYGVQD (reference sequence). For the CDR3, the DNA is TGCGCCAGCAGCACCGGGACTTCAAGTGGCGGGACCTACCGCACAGATACGCAGTATTTT. Protein sequence: CASSTGTSSGGTYRTDTQYF.

The rearrangement links TRBV27 to TRBJ1-1; 9 nucleotides agree with TRBD1. Germline loops: CDR1 MNHEY, CDR2 SMNVEV (reference sequence). The V gene end was trimmed by 8 bases and the J gene end by 4 bases; junction bases not matched to a gene: 8. This CDR3 has 14 amino acids. CDR3 sequence: CASGWTGVSTEAFF. The DNA of the CDR3 is TGTGCCAGCGGATGGACAGGGGTATCCACTGAAGCTTTCTTT.

V usage is TRBV30 and J usage is TRBJ2-7, with D possibly TRBD2 on 6 matching bases. The V gene lost 7 bases and the J gene lost 3 bases, with 10 bases spanning the gap. The CDR3 loop spans 11 amino acids. Germline CDR1 GTSNPN, CDR2 SVGIG (reference sequence). The DNA for the CDR3 is TGTGCCTCGGGACTCCGCTACGAGCAGTACTTC. Translated, it gives CASGLRYEQYF.

The chain employs TRBV7-3 and TRBJ2-2, with a possible D match to TRBD2 (5 bases). The CDR3 covers 14 residues. V was cut by 4 bases and J by 2 bases, with 8 bases left in between. The germline gives CDR1 SGHTA, CDR2 FQGTGA. In DNA form, the CDR3 reads TGTGCCAGCAGCTCGGGGATTAACACCGGGGAGCTGTTTTTT. As protein: CASSSGINTGELFF.

The chain combines TRBV18 with TRBJ2-5; D possibly corresponds to TRBD2 (5 bases). This CDR3 comprises 13 residues. The V end lost 6 bases, the J end lost 0 bases, and 8 bases lay between the germline ends. Germline V CDR1 and CDR2: KGHSH, LQKENI. CDR3 protein: CASSAGNQETQYF. CDR3 sequence (DNA): TGTGCCAGCTCCGCCGGGAACCAAGAGACCCAGTACTTC.

Only a few counts were recorded for this clone. The chain has TRBV5-1 and TRBJ2-3; 7 nucleotides agree with TRBD1. This CDR3 contains 14 residues. Germline values: CDR1 SGHRS, CDR2 YFSETQ. The V gene end was trimmed by 2 bases and the J gene end by 0 bases; junction bases not matched to a gene: 0. In DNA form, the CDR3 reads TGCGCCAGCAGCTTACAGGGGAGCACAGATACGCAGTATTTT. Translating it yields CASSLQGSTDTQYF. Full variable domain (rest looked up from reference TRBV5-1 and TRBJ2-3): KAGVTQTPRYLIKTRGQQVTLSCSPISGHRSVSWYQQTPGQGLQFLFEYFSETQRNKGNFPGRFSGRQFSNSRSEMNVSTLELGDSALYLCASSLQGSTDTQYFGPGTRLTVL.

The chain is built from TRBV10-3 and TRBJ2-5, with 9 bases that match TRBD1. V shed 4 bases and J 3 bases; nucleotides not matched to a gene: 9. Germline lookup yields CDR1 ENHRY and CDR2 SYGVKD. The CDR3 has 16 amino acids. The CDR3 reads CAISAATGGTKETQYF. CDR3 nucleotides: TGTGCCATCAGTGCAGCGACAGGGGGGACAAAAGAGACCCAGTACTTC.

V is TRBV19 and J is TRBJ2-1, with 9 bases identical to TRBD2. CDR1 is LNHDA and CDR2 is SQIVND in the germline V gene (reference sequence). V was clipped by 7 bases and J by 5 bases; unmatched bases: 9. CDR3 length equals 15 residues. CDR3 nucleotide sequence: TGTGCCAGTACCCCCTTTGGCGGGGGGGACAATGAGCAGTTCTTC. Translating gives CASTPFGGGDNEQFF.

J is TRBJ1-1 and V is TRBV4-1; maybe TRBD1 (6 bases). V was trimmed by 1 base and J by 5 bases, leaving 14 bases between them. CDR1 is MGHRA, CDR2 YSYEKL, per germline. The CDR3 runs to 15 residues. The DNA of the CDR3 is TGCGCCAGCAGCCAAGGGCCCACAGGGAATACTGAAGCTTTCTTT. It yields the protein CASSQGPTGNTEAFF.

The table lists this clone with a few counts. V and J are TRBV19 and TRBJ1-2, with TRBD1 identical over 8 bases. The CDR3 is 15 amino acids. J gave up 2 bases and V 3 bases, and 5 bases lay outside the gene matches. Per the germline V gene, CDR1 is LNHDA and CDR2 is SQIVND (reference sequence). The CDR3 protein is CASSIGQGANYGYTF. CDR3 sequence (DNA): TGTGCCAGTAGTATTGGGCAGGGGGCAAACTATGGCTACACCTTC. Variable domain in full (rest from reference TRBV19 and TRBJ1-2): DGGITQSPKYLFRKEGQNVTLSCEQNLNHDAMYWYRQDPGQGLRLIYYSQIVNDFQKGDIAEGYSVSREKKESFPLTVTSAQKNPTAFYLCASSIGQGANYGYTFGSGTRLTVV.

This CDR3 is CASSLTGTGIQETQYF. In DNA, the CDR3 is TGTGCCAGCAGCTTAACCGGGACAGGGATACAAGAGACCCAGTACTTC. V and J are TRBV11-2 and TRBJ2-5; 9 bases align to TRBD1. The germline CDR1 and CDR2 sequences are SGHAT and FQNNGV. The junction had 6 bases not matched to a gene; V was cut back by 2 bases and J by 2 bases. CDR3 size: 16 residues.

This clone was picked up a small number of times. The chain has TRBV30 and TRBJ2-2, with TRBD2 matching 12 bases. The CDR3 consists of 16 residues. Germline V gene data show CDR1 as GTSNPN and CDR2 as SVGIG (reference sequence). With 0 bases clipped from V and 6 bases from J, the junction kept 5 bases outside the gene matches. CDR3 loop: CAWSVQGLAGPGELFF. The CDR3 DNA sequence: TGTGCCTGGAGTGTACAAGGACTAGCGGGGCCCGGGGAGCTGTTTTTT.